This T cell receptor beta chain came from a study of CD4+ T cells in melanoma. In its sample, this clone was seen a few times. The table came from immunoSEQ multiplex PCR; TCRdb's copy has only in-frame clones and leaves some out. This sample has 6,000 to 8,000 clones, with about three fifths found just once. The length of the CDR3 is 16 residues. CDR1 and CDR2 from the germline V gene are LNHNV and YYDKDF (reference sequence). Trimming left V 2 bases short and J 3 bases short, with 14 bases between. The chain links TRBV15 to TRBJ2-1; D could derive from TRBD1 or TRBD2 (5 bases each). The sequence was collected from a human donor with melanoma. The sequenced material came from cells from a culture (not recorded whether cultured in vitro). The CDR3 loop reads CATSRTLGALYNEQFF. The CDR3 region has the DNA TGTGCCACCAGCAGAACCCTCGGGGCCCTCTACAATGAGCAGTTCTTC.